Below, 13 T cell receptor beta chains from the same sample are listed, as sequenced in a study of T cells in Graves' hyperthyroidism and ophthalmopathy. RNA transcripts gave rise to amplified TCR beta CDR3 regions. The primer set for the first-round RT-PCR of the TCR CDR3 was HTBI. MiXCR was run by TCRdb on the multiplex PCR reads, yielding one entry per CDR3 protein. Found here are approximately 300,000 distinct CDR3 sequences, 16% of them singletons; the top ten hold around a third. The sequencing input was blood. These TCRs come from a man aged 25 to 40 with Graves' hyperthyroidism.

With respect to this clonotype: A much larger clone sits a single nucleotide away, making a read error possible. The chain carries TRBV4-2 and TRBJ2-1, with D hard to call. CDR3 length equals 14 residues. V shed 1 base and J shed 10 bases, with 14 bases lying between them. Germline CDR1 reads LGHNA; CDR2 reads YNFKEQ. The CDR3 nucleotides are TGTGCCAGCAGCCAAGCAGTACAACTCTACGAGCAGTTCTTC. It specifies CASSQAVQLYEQFF.

CDR3 nucleotides: TGTGCCAGCAGCCAACGCTCTGGGGCCAACGTCCTGACTTTC. Translating gives CASSQRSGANVLTF. This chain links TRBV3-1 with TRBJ2-6; D gene uncertain. Between the trimmed V and J ends, which lost 2 bases and 0 bases, there was a span of 2 bases. The CDR3 has 14 residues. Per the germline V gene, CDR1 is LGHDT and CDR2 is YNNKEL (reference sequence).

The rearrangement joins TRBV9 to TRBJ1-1; D uncertain. CDR3 length: 13 amino acids. Trimming stripped 4 bases from V and 8 bases from J, with 15 bases between. Germline loops: CDR1 SGDLS, CDR2 YYNGEE. The CDR3 DNA is TGTGCCAGCAGCACCCGACCCGGAAGGGAAGCTTTCTTT. Amino acids: CASSTRPGREAFF. Using reference TRBV9 and TRBJ1-1 for the parts outside the CDR3, the full variable domain is DSGVTQTPKHLITATGQRVTLRCSPRSGDLSVYWYQQSLDQGLQFLIQYYNGEERAKGNILERFSAQQFPDLHSELNLSSLELGDSALYFCASSTRPGREAFFGQGTRLTVV.

This clonotype was seen more than once but under ten times. V is TRBV6-1 and J is TRBJ2-7; possible D gene TRBD2, 6 bases. From germline, CDR1 is MNHNS and CDR2 SASEGT. The germline V and J ends were trimmed by 6 bases and 0 bases, with 15 bases remaining between them. The CDR3 sequence is 15 residues long. The CDR3 spells CASSLPLASSYEQYF. CDR3 nucleotides: TGTGCCAGCAGCCTCCCTCTAGCGAGCTCCTACGAGCAGTACTTC.

The J gene is TRBJ2-3, the V gene TRBV10-1; 11 nucleotides align to TRBD2. V dropped 2 bases and J dropped 1; count of bases not matched to a gene: 5. This CDR3 is built from 17 residues. Germline values: CDR1 WNHNN, CDR2 SYGVQD (reference sequence). CDR3 bases: TGCGCCAGCAGTGAGGTGGGACTAGCGGCCGGCACAGATACGCAGTATTTT. It yields the protein CASSEVGLAAGTDTQYF.

This clonotype has a count of ten or more. The V and J genes are TRBV2 and TRBJ2-2, with 14 bases lining up with TRBD2. The V segment lost 7 bases and the J segment 4 bases; nucleotides outside the gene matches: 2. The germline V gene has CDR1 SNHLY and CDR2 FYNNEI. This CDR3 has 15 amino acids. CDR3 residues: CASKTSGRGTGELFF. Written as DNA, the CDR3 is TGTGCCAGCAAGACTAGCGGGAGGGGCACCGGGGAGCTGTTTTTT.

J is TRBJ2-3 and V is TRBV7-9; 8 bases agree with TRBD1. The CDR3 spans 13 residues. Germline assignment: CDR1 SEHNR and CDR2 FQNEAQ (reference sequence). V was pared by 5 bases and J by 5 bases, with 3 bases of the junction left unmatched. The CDR3 is CASSPDREDTQYF. The CDR3 DNA reads TGTGCCAGCAGCCCGGACAGGGAAGATACGCAGTATTTT.

In this sample, this clonotype turned up many times. The rearrangement joins TRBV24-1 to TRBJ2-6, with D perhaps TRBD2 (5 bases). The CDR3 extends over 14 amino acids. V was pared by 5 bases and J by 4 bases, with 8 bases between. The germline gives CDR1 KGHDR, CDR2 SFDVKD. The CDR3 region is CATSGEFGANVLTF. DNA of the CDR3: TGTGCCACCAGTGGGGAGTTCGGGGCCAACGTCCTGACTTTC.

This clonotype occurred many times. The chain employs TRBV30 and TRBJ1-1; a possible D gene is TRBD1 (5 bases). CDR1 GTSNPN and CDR2 SVGIG come from the germline V gene (reference sequence). The CDR3 is 13 amino acids. The V end lost 4 bases, the J end lost 4 bases, and 13 bases lay between the germline ends. CDR3 protein: CAWIGSRGTEAFF. For the CDR3, the DNA is TGTGCCTGGATCGGCAGTAGGGGCACTGAAGCTTTCTTT.

In its sample, this clonotype was seen many times. V and J are TRBV2 and TRBJ2-5; D assignment may be TRBD1 or TRBD2 (5 bases each). CDR1 and CDR2 from the germline V gene are SNHLY and FYNNEI. V lost 3 bases and J lost 5, with 16 bases in between. This CDR3 is built from 15 residues. CDR3 in amino acids: CASSDRAGRGETQYF. CDR3 DNA: TGTGCCAGCAGTGACCGTGCGGGTAGGGGCGAGACCCAGTACTTC.

V usage is TRBV19 and J usage is TRBJ2-7; 12 bases line up with TRBD2. Germline CDR1 LNHDA, CDR2 SQIVND (reference sequence). The V segment lost 3 bases and the J segment 4 bases; nucleotides outside the gene matches: 7. The CDR3 length is 16 residues. The CDR3 here is CASSMTGLAGKYEQYF. CDR3 nucleotides: TGTGCCAGTAGTATGACTGGACTAGCGGGAAAATACGAGCAGTACTTC.

V and J are TRBV19 and TRBJ1-4; D possibly corresponds to TRBD1 (5 bases). Per the germline V gene, CDR1 is LNHDA and CDR2 is SQIVND (reference sequence). Trimming left V 5 bases short and J 4 bases short, with 17 bases between. The CDR3 is 16 amino acids. The CDR3 DNA sequence: TGTGCCAGTAGTCCCCGGGGCGAGGGGTTTAATGAAAAACTGTTTTTT. It yields the protein CASSPRGEGFNEKLFF.

There are a few counts of this clonotype. It may be a read error: a sequence one base away is much more abundant. This chain connects TRBV30 to TRBJ1-1, with TRBD1 matching 8 bases. J was trimmed by 0 bases and V by 5 bases; bases with no gene match: 14. The CDR3 loop spans 17 amino acids. Germline loops: CDR1 GTSNPN, CDR2 SVGIG (reference sequence). CDR3 sequence: CAWGGSWDRNLNTEAFF. As DNA, the CDR3 is TGTGCCTGGGGGGGGTCCTGGGACAGGAATCTGAACACTGAAGCTTTCTTT.